Following are 23 T cell receptor beta chains from one sample sequenced in a study of memory CD4+ T cells and cytomegalovirus serostatus. TCRdb keeps only in-frame clones here, not all; method: immunoSEQ multiplex PCR. Among approximately 53,000 clones listed, approximately 78% were seen once. The sort gate was single viable CD3+CD4+CD8-CD45RO+ cells for memory CD4+ T cells. Sequences were obtained from memory CD4+ T cells from blood. The source is an adult in good health and CMV-seronegative.

This chain connects TRBV11-2 to TRBJ2-1, with a possible D match to TRBD2 (5 bases). The germline V gene has CDR1 SGHAT and CDR2 FQNNGV. This CDR3 comprises 13 residues. V dropped 2 bases and J dropped 10 bases, with 12 bases sitting between them. As DNA, the CDR3 is TGTGCCAGCAGCTTATATCCCGGCGGGGAGCAGTTCTTC. Encoded protein: CASSLYPGGEQFF.

This clone was observed a few times. This chain links TRBV11-2 with TRBJ2-3; maybe TRBD2 (6 bases). This CDR3 is built from 15 residues. Germline CDR1 is SGHAT and CDR2 is FQNNGV. V gave up 1 base and J gave up 6 bases, with 14 bases separating them. CDR3 amino acids: CASSLGGLKLDTQYF. In DNA form, the CDR3 reads TGTGCCAGCAGCTTAGGCGGACTAAAGTTGGATACGCAGTATTTT. The variable domain in full, completed from reference TRBV11-2 and TRBJ2-3, reads EAGVAQSPRYKIIEKRQSVAFWCNPISGHATLYWYQQILGQGPKLLIQFQNNGVVDDSQLPKDRFSAERLKGVDSTLKIQPAKLEDSAVYLCASSLGGLKLDTQYFGPGTRLTVL.

This clone was recorded only once. The chain combines TRBV2 with TRBJ2-1, with 9 nucleotides matching TRBD2. Germline CDR1 SNHLY, CDR2 FYNNEI. J gave up 8 bases and V 7 bases, and 9 bases lay outside the gene matches. The CDR3 loop spans 14 amino acids. CDR3 loop: CASTRGQRGDEQFF. CDR3 DNA: TGTGCCAGCACTAGGGGTCAGCGGGGGGATGAGCAGTTCTTC.

The chain couples TRBV4-1 to TRBJ1-4, with D perhaps TRBD1 (5 bases). The V gene lost 3 bases and the J gene lost 6 bases, with 11 bases spanning the gap. This CDR3 comprises 14 residues. Germline values: CDR1 MGHRA, CDR2 YSYEKL. The CDR3 bases are TGCGCCAGCAGCCATCCCGGGACCGATGAAAAACTGTTTTTT. This translates into CASSHPGTDEKLFF.

The V gene is TRBV4-2, the J gene TRBJ2-3; maybe TRBD2 (6 bases). Germline V gives CDR1 LGHNA, CDR2 YNFKEQ. Deletions cut 0 bases from V and 5 bases from J, with 15 bases between. This CDR3 has 16 amino acids. The chain's CDR3 is CASSQDRSSEGDTQYF. The CDR3, as DNA: TGTGCCAGCAGCCAAGATAGGTCGTCGGAGGGAGATACGCAGTATTTT.

The chain joins TRBV6-1 to TRBJ2-3; D is possibly TRBD2 (7 bases). Looked up from germline, CDR1 is MNHNS and CDR2 is SASEGT. The CDR3 totals 16 residues. V was shortened by 2 bases and J by 2 bases, with 14 bases between the two germline ends. The CDR3 is CASSEMRGRNTDTQYF. CDR3 bases: TGTGCCAGCAGTGAAATGCGGGGGCGAAACACAGATACGCAGTATTTT.

This chain connects TRBV7-3 to TRBJ2-1; 9 nucleotides line up with TRBD2. The CDR3 extends over 15 amino acids. V shed 5 bases, J shed 13 bases, and the junction held 15 bases outside the gene matches. Germline V lookup: CDR1 SGHTA, CDR2 FQGTGA. CDR3 amino acids: CASSTTGGRASLQFF. Here the CDR3 DNA reads TGTGCCAGCAGCACTACTGGCGGGAGGGCCTCTCTCCAGTTCTTC.

The V gene is TRBV5-8, the J gene TRBJ2-1; 10 bases map to TRBD2. The germline gives CDR1 SGHTS, CDR2 YDEGEE. V lost 4 bases and J lost 4; bases outside the gene matches: 11. CDR3 size: 17 residues. The CDR3: CASSPSFISGRYNEQFF. DNA of the CDR3: TGTGCCAGCAGCCCGTCGTTTATTAGCGGGAGGTACAATGAGCAGTTCTTC.

The genes are TRBV6-6 and TRBJ2-7; possible D gene TRBD2, 6 bases. The CDR3 consists of 14 residues. The V end lost 7 bases, the J end lost 2 bases, and 15 bases lay between the germline ends. CDR1 and CDR2 from the germline V gene are MNHNY and SVGAGI (reference sequence). Here the CDR3 DNA reads TGTGCCAGCACCCCGGAGGGTCGGGCCTACGAGCAGTACTTC. This gives the protein CASTPEGRAYEQYF.

The chain uses TRBV28 and TRBJ2-5, with 14 bases that match TRBD2. The CDR3 is made up of 17 amino acids. Germline assignment: CDR1 MDHEN and CDR2 SYDVKM. Unmatched junction bases numbered 14, after V lost 8 bases and J lost 6 bases. CDR3 sequence reads: CASRRRPGLAGVQTQYF. The DNA for the CDR3 is TGTGCCAGCCGCCGTCGACCGGGACTAGCGGGAGTCCAGACCCAGTACTTC.

The chain couples TRBV30 to TRBJ1-2; D is ambiguous. In germline, CDR1 is GTSNPN, CDR2 SVGIG (reference sequence). This CDR3 comprises 15 residues. The ends were cut back, 0 bases at V and 5 bases at J, with 16 bases in the middle. The CDR3 sequence is CAWSVLSGPKYGYTF. In DNA form, the CDR3 reads TGTGCCTGGAGTGTACTTAGCGGACCCAAATATGGCTACACCTTC.

A single count supports this clone. For the CDR3, the DNA is TGTGCCTGGAGTGTATCGGGGGTATATGGCTACACCTTC. It translates to CAWSVSGVYGYTF. The chain joins TRBV30 to TRBJ1-2, with D perhaps matching TRBD1 (5 bases). This CDR3 region has 13 residues. From germline, CDR1 is GTSNPN and CDR2 SVGIG (reference sequence). V dropped 0 bases and J dropped 5 bases, with 10 bases sitting between them. Using reference TRBV30 and TRBJ1-2 for the parts outside the CDR3, the full variable domain is SQTIHQWPATLVQPVGSPLSLECTVEGTSNPNLYWYRQAAGRGLQLLFYSVGIGQISSEVPQNLSASRPQDRQFILSSKKLLLSDSGFYLCAWSVSGVYGYTFGSGTRLTVV.

V gene TRBV27 combines with J gene TRBJ2-2; a possible D gene is TRBD2 (6 bases). The CDR3 is made up of 15 amino acids. V lost 1 base and J lost 6, with 12 bases in between. The germline V gene has CDR1 MNHEY and CDR2 SMNVEV (reference sequence). The CDR3 here is CASSLYLAWPGELFF. The CDR3 DNA reads TGTGCCAGCAGTTTATACCTAGCGTGGCCCGGGGAGCTGTTTTTT.

This clone turned up a few times. The identical CDR3 is also encoded by other nucleotide sequences in the sample. The chain uses TRBV18 and TRBJ2-7, with D unresolved. The CDR3 covers 12 residues. V lost 4 bases and J 0 bases, leaving 4 bases between the germline ends. The germline CDR1 and CDR2 sequences are KGHSH and LQKENI. The DNA for the CDR3 is TGTGCCAGCTCACTGACCTCCTACGAGCAGTACTTC. Residues: CASSLTSYEQYF.

The chain uses TRBV9 and TRBJ2-1; a weak D match, TRBD1 (5 bases). The germline CDR1 and CDR2 sequences are SGDLS and YYNGEE. Trimming took off 4 bases at V and 3 bases at J, with 14 bases between the two ends. The CDR3 spans 15 residues. CDR3 protein: CASSPTETVYNEQFF. The CDR3 bases are TGTGCCAGCAGCCCAACAGAGACAGTCTACAATGAGCAGTTCTTC.

V is TRBV6-1 and J is TRBJ2-3, with 9 bases identical to TRBD2. Losses at the gene ends were 2 bases for V and 6 bases for J; bases not matched to a gene: 9. There are 16 residues in the CDR3. The germline CDR1 and CDR2 sequences are MNHNS and SASEGT. This CDR3 is CASSEFDSGSFDTQYF. CDR3 DNA: TGTGCCAGCAGTGAATTTGATAGCGGGAGTTTTGATACGCAGTATTTT.

The V gene is TRBV5-6, the J gene TRBJ2-5; the D gene is possibly TRBD1 (5 bases). V shed 3 bases and J shed 1 base, with 13 bases lying between them. The CDR3 runs 15 residues. The V gene's germline CDR1 is SGHDT and CDR2 YYEEEE. CDR3: CASSSFLGVQETQYF. CDR3 nucleotides: TGTGCCAGCAGCTCTTTCCTAGGGGTCCAAGAGACCCAGTACTTC.

This chain's CDR3 is CASSLTLAGVYETQYF. Written as DNA, the CDR3 is TGTGCCAGCAGCTTGACCCTAGCGGGAGTCTACGAGACCCAGTACTTC. The chain uses TRBV5-4 and TRBJ2-5, with TRBD2 matching 10 bases. The CDR3 loop spans 16 amino acids. V shed 1 base, J shed 5 bases, and the junction held 8 bases outside the gene matches. CDR1 is SGHNT and CDR2 is YYREEE in the germline V gene (reference sequence).

The rearrangement joins TRBV2 to TRBJ1-2; TRBD1 matches 7 bases. The germline V gene has CDR1 SNHLY and CDR2 FYNNEI. V lost 7 bases, J lost 4 bases, and 12 bases stayed unmatched. The CDR3 is 15 residues long. For the CDR3, the DNA is TGTGCCAGCACCAGGGGGGGTTACGGGGCCTATGGCTACACCTTC. This gives the protein CASTRGGYGAYGYTF.

V usage is TRBV5-4 and J usage is TRBJ1-2; D call uncertain. Per germline, CDR1 SGHNT and CDR2 YYREEE (reference sequence). The CDR3 is made up of 14 amino acids. V dropped 2 bases and J dropped 4 bases, with 12 bases sitting between them. CDR3 sequence reads: CASSFPGRGYGYTF. As DNA, the CDR3 is TGTGCCAGCAGCTTTCCCGGGCGCGGCTATGGCTACACCTTC.

The chain has TRBV6-5 and TRBJ2-2; D possibly corresponds to TRBD2 (5 bases). The CDR3 has 15 amino acids. With 0 bases removed from V and 10 bases from J, the gap between germline ends came to 15 bases. Germline V CDR1 and CDR2: MNHEY, SVGAGI. The CDR3, as DNA: TGTGCCAGCAGTTACTCGACACCGGGAAACGTGGAGCTGTTTTTT. Translated, it gives CASSYSTPGNVELFF.

In this sample, this clone turned up a few times. CDR3 DNA sequence: TGTGCTCAAGTGCCCGGACTAGTAGGAATAAATGAGCAGTTCTTC. It is translated as CAQVPGLVGINEQFF. The chain uses TRBV30 and TRBJ2-1; 7 bases are a match to TRBD2. The germline CDR1 and CDR2 sequences are GTSNPN and SVGIG (reference sequence). This CDR3 region has 15 residues.

The chain employs TRBV6-6 and TRBJ2-1; TRBD2 agrees at 12 bases. From germline, CDR1 is MNHNY and CDR2 SVGAGI (reference sequence). The CDR3 is 13 amino acids. V lost 7 bases to trimming and J lost 13 bases; unmatched junction nucleotides: 8. CDR3 bases: TGTGCCAGCACTTCAGGACTAGCGGGAAGTCAGTTCTTC. This encodes CASTSGLAGSQFF.